One sample yielded the 24 T cell receptor beta chains listed below, sequenced in a study of T-cell memory formation after mild COVID-19. TCRdb ran MiXCR on the 5' RACE reads and lists one entry per CDR3 protein. The sample has 95,000 to 120,000 distinct CDR3 sequences; roughly a sixth are singletons. Input material: PBMCs or a T cell subset sorted from them (not recorded which). The receptors come from a man younger than 30 who had mild COVID-19 (a few samples of this study predate the infection). Cell type and time point are not known.

A few counts support this clonotype. V usage is TRBV4-2 and J usage is TRBJ2-5; 13 bases are shared with TRBD2. The CDR3 spans 20 residues. The germline gives CDR1 LGHNA, CDR2 YNFKEQ. V lost 4 bases, J lost 5 bases, and 19 bases stayed unmatched. The CDR3 reads CASSPGEGLAGLWNRETQYF. In DNA form, the CDR3 reads TGTGCCAGCAGCCCTGGAGAGGGACTAGCGGGGTTGTGGAATCGGGAGACCCAGTACTTC.

The V call is TRBV5-1, the J call TRBJ1-3, with D perhaps TRBD1 (5 bases). Germline CDR1 and CDR2: SGHRS and YFSETQ. Between the trimmed V and J ends, which lost 0 bases and 4 bases, there was a span of 8 bases. The CDR3 loop spans 14 amino acids. CDR3 DNA sequence: TGCGCCAGCAGCTTGGCAGGGTACGGAAACACCATATATTTT. It codes for CASSLAGYGNTIYF.

This clonotype was seen repeatedly, ten times or more. The chain is built from TRBV4-2 and TRBJ2-1, with 7 bases identical to TRBD1. The CDR3 is 16 amino acids. V lost 3 bases to trimming and J lost 1 base; unmatched junction nucleotides: 6. Germline CDR1 and CDR2: LGHNA and YNFKEQ. This CDR3 reads CASSQGTGASYNEQFF. CDR3 DNA sequence: TGTGCCAGCAGCCAGGGAACAGGGGCGTCCTACAATGAGCAGTTCTTC.

This chain links TRBV20-1 with TRBJ2-7, with D perhaps TRBD1 (5 bases). The CDR3 is 14 amino acids. Trimming cost V 4 bases and J 6 bases, with 19 bases left between them. Per germline, CDR1 DFQATT and CDR2 SNEGSKA (reference sequence). The CDR3 coding sequence is TGCAGTGCTATAACAGGTCCGCTTTCGGGCGAGCAGTACGTC. Its translation is CSAITGPLSGEQYV.

This clonotype was counted many times. The V gene is TRBV28, the J gene TRBJ1-1, with TRBD1 as a possible D gene (5 bases). The V and J ends lost 1 base and 8 bases respectively, with 11 bases between them. Germline loops: CDR1 MDHEN, CDR2 SYDVKM. This CDR3 is 13 amino acids long. This CDR3 is CASSLSRGGEAFF. CDR3 bases: TGTGCCAGCAGTTTATCCCGCGGGGGGGAAGCTTTCTTT.

The chain carries TRBV6-2 or TRBV6-3 and TRBJ2-4; D is ambiguous. Germline loops: CDR1 MNHEY, CDR2 SVGEGT. The CDR3 is 14 amino acids. Trimming removed 10 bases from V and 0 bases from J, with 13 bases in between. CDR3 protein: CATSMDSAKNIQYF. DNA for the CDR3: TGTGCCACCAGCATGGATTCAGCCAAAAACATTCAGTACTTC.

The chain combines TRBV10-3 with TRBJ1-2; D gene unclear. V was clipped by 6 bases and J by 0 bases, with 14 bases between them. The germline CDR1 and CDR2 sequences are ENHRY and SYGVKD. The CDR3 length is 15 residues. The CDR3 reads CAIRRSDGSNYGYTF. The CDR3 DNA is TGTGCCATCAGACGCTCAGACGGCTCTAACTATGGCTACACCTTC.

This rearrangement joins TRBV5-1 to TRBJ2-1; a possible D gene is TRBD1 (6 bases). Germline assignment: CDR1 SGHRS and CDR2 YFSETQ. Trimming cost V 0 bases and J 7 bases, with 14 bases left between them. The CDR3 covers 15 residues. CDR3 in DNA: TGCGCCAGCAGCTTGGAAGGTAGGGGGACAAATGAGCAGTTCTTC. Translating gives CASSLEGRGTNEQFF.

The V gene is TRBV12-3 or TRBV12-4, the J gene TRBJ1-1; D possibly corresponds to TRBD1 (6 bases). Trimming took 6 bases from V and 0 from J, leaving 14 bases between them. This CDR3 region has 15 residues. The CDR3 DNA sequence: TGTGCCAGCAGCCCCCCACAGGGTATGAACACTGAAGCTTTCTTT. Translating it yields CASSPPQGMNTEAFF.

The chain couples TRBV11-2 to TRBJ1-1; D remains unclear. The germline CDR1 and CDR2 sequences are SGHAT and FQNNGV. Trimming took 6 bases from V and 1 from J, leaving 12 bases between them. The CDR3 contains 14 residues. The CDR3 bases are TGTGCCAGCAGACTAGGACGGCAGAACACTGAAGCTTTCTTT. It specifies CASRLGRQNTEAFF.

Only a few counts were recorded for this clonotype. The V call is TRBV5-1, the J call TRBJ2-5; 11 bases are shared with TRBD2. CDR1 and CDR2 (germline): SGHRS, YFSETQ. V was pared by 2 bases and J by 5 bases, with 5 bases of the junction left unmatched. The CDR3 totals 15 residues. CDR3 sequence (DNA): TGCGCCAGCAGCTTCGGTAGCGGGGGGGCCGAGACCCAGTACTTC. Translating it yields CASSFGSGGAETQYF.

The rearrangement links TRBV12-3 or TRBV12-4 to TRBJ1-1; TRBD1 matches at 11 bases. This CDR3 has 14 residues. With V trimmed by 5 bases and J by 5 bases, 4 bases remained unmatched. CDR3 residues: CASSRGQGGTEAFF. CDR3 DNA sequence: TGTGCCAGCAGTCGGGGACAGGGGGGGACTGAAGCTTTCTTT.

This clonotype was detected a few times. The V gene is TRBV20-1, the J gene TRBJ2-7; 8 positions match TRBD1. There are 15 residues in the CDR3. Germline V gene data show CDR1 as DFQATT and CDR2 as SNEGSKA (reference sequence). The V and J ends lost 4 bases and 0 bases, in that order; junction bases with no gene match: 8. In DNA form, the CDR3 reads TGCAGTGCTAACCCCGGGACAGGAAGCTCCTACGAGCAGTACTTC. Protein: CSANPGTGSSYEQYF.

This clonotype was counted only a few times. The gene calls are TRBV5-6 and TRBJ2-3; TRBD2 matches 7 bases. The germline gives CDR1 SGHDT, CDR2 YYEEEE. V dropped 3 bases and J dropped 2; count of bases not matched to a gene: 3. The length of the CDR3 is 14 residues. As DNA, the CDR3 is TGTGCCAGCAGCTCACTAGCGTTCACAGATACGCAGTATTTT. Translated, it gives CASSSLAFTDTQYF.

The chain has TRBV9 and TRBJ1-1; D is possibly TRBD1 (6 bases). Germline V CDR1 and CDR2: SGDLS, YYNGEE. The CDR3 has 15 residues. Trimming cost V 4 bases and J 1 base, with 14 bases left between them. The DNA of the CDR3 is TGTGCCAGCAGCACGACCGGACAGTCGAACACTGAAGCTTTCTTT. It yields the protein CASSTTGQSNTEAFF.

The chain employs TRBV6-2 or TRBV6-3 and TRBJ2-1; the match to TRBD1 covers 10 bases. This CDR3 is built from 16 residues. V dropped 0 bases and J dropped 7; count of bases not matched to a gene: 6. CDR1 and CDR2 (germline): MNHEY, SVGEGT. This CDR3 reads CASSYSGGTGANEQFF. As DNA, the CDR3 is TGTGCCAGCAGTTACTCGGGGGGGACAGGGGCGAATGAGCAGTTCTTC.

V gene TRBV27 combines with J gene TRBJ2-7; D possibly corresponds to TRBD1 (6 bases). The V gene lost 5 bases and the J gene lost 2 bases, with 13 bases spanning the gap. The CDR3 is 14 amino acids. Looked up from germline, CDR1 is MNHEY and CDR2 is SMNVEV (reference sequence). This CDR3 reads CASSGHRAPYEQYV. The CDR3 DNA reads TGTGCCAGCAGTGGCCACAGGGCCCCCTACGAGCAGTACGTC.

The chain uses TRBV23-1 and TRBJ2-1; TRBD2 might be the D (6 bases). TRBV23-1 qualifies as an ORF whose function is uncertain. V was clipped by 0 bases and J by 0 bases, with 15 bases between them. The CDR3 spans 18 residues. The CDR3 protein is CASSQSGGGPSSYNEQFF. DNA for the CDR3: TGCGCCAGCAGTCAATCTGGCGGAGGGCCGAGCTCCTACAATGAGCAGTTCTTC.

This clonotype appeared many times. V usage is TRBV12-5 and J usage is TRBJ2-5; 8 bases match TRBD1. This CDR3 has 14 residues. V dropped 4 bases and J dropped 4; count of bases not matched to a gene: 5. The germline V gene has CDR1 LGHNT and CDR2 FRNRAP. CDR3 coding DNA: TGTGCTAGTGGTTGGCAGGGGGCGACAGAGACCCAGTACTTC. Protein sequence: CASGWQGATETQYF.

V gene TRBV29-1 combines with J gene TRBJ2-3; D is possibly TRBD1 (6 bases). Trimming stripped 7 bases from V and 10 bases from J, with 24 bases between. The CDR3 is made up of 14 amino acids. CDR1 is SQVTM and CDR2 is ANQGSEA in the germline V gene. The CDR3 loop is CSATGQRGLSSQYF. The CDR3 DNA reads as TGCAGCGCCACGGGACAAAGAGGCTTAAGTTCGCAGTATTTT.

The chain links TRBV4-3 to TRBJ1-2; D remains ambiguous. From germline, CDR1 is LGHNA and CDR2 YSLEER. The length of the CDR3 is 16 residues. V was trimmed by 0 bases and J by 3 bases, leaving 14 bases between them. In nucleotides, the CDR3 is TGCGCCAGCAGCCAAGATCTGGGCAGGCGTGACTATGGCTACACCTTC. As protein: CASSQDLGRRDYGYTF.

This clonotype was seen more than once but under ten times. The genes are TRBV4-1 and TRBJ2-3; D might be TRBD2 (6 bases). Trimming pared 1 base from V and 1 base from J, leaving 6 bases between. The length of the CDR3 is 14 residues. In germline, CDR1 is MGHRA, CDR2 YSYEKL. CDR3 protein: CASSQGGGTDTQYF. In DNA, the CDR3 is TGCGCCAGCAGCCAAGGCGGGGGCACAGATACGCAGTATTTT.

The V gene is TRBV20-1, the J gene TRBJ2-3, with 10 bases that match TRBD2. This CDR3 contains 15 residues. Germline V CDR1 and CDR2: DFQATT, SNEGSKA (reference sequence). V was clipped by 3 bases and J by 0 bases; unmatched bases: 3. CDR3 bases: TGCAGTGCTAGTCCACTAGCGGGGAGCACAGATACGCAGTATTTT. Amino acids: CSASPLAGSTDTQYF.

The rearrangement joins TRBV7-2 to TRBJ1-1; no definite D call. Germline V gene sequence: CDR1 SGHTA, CDR2 FQGNSA. This CDR3 has 12 amino acids. Trimming shortened V by 5 bases and J by 1 base, and 5 bases separated the two germline ends. The CDR3: CASSRWNTEAFF. The CDR3 nucleotides read TGTGCCAGCAGCCGATGGAACACTGAAGCTTTCTTT.